This T cell receptor (beta chain) derives from a study of T cell responses to AZD1222 COVID-19 vaccine. Findings and limits, study-wide: Among the donors, most were white British and more were female, and clonal diversity was possibly underestimated.

TCRdb's copy holds only in-frame clones and misses some; the assay was immunoSEQ multiplex PCR. The table shows some 120,000 clones, with around 90% occurring only once. CDR3 length equals 13 residues. From germline, CDR1 is GTSNPN and CDR2 SVGIG (reference sequence). V gave up 0 bases and J gave up 4 bases, with 9 bases separating them. About this clone: Antigen specificity is unknown.

The rearrangement links TRBV30 to TRBJ1-2; D not resolved. This specimen consisted of peripheral blood, obtained on day 0 of AZD1222 vaccination. The clonotype comes from an adult in good health. The CDR3 bases are TGTGCCTGGAGTGTCATCCCAGGCTATGGCTACACCTTC. Its protein product is CAWSVIPGYGYTF.